This T cell receptor beta chain was recorded in a study of T cells in Graves' hyperthyroidism and ophthalmopathy. Study-level findings and limits: Ophthalmopathy was predicted by the model a median of 6.5 months ahead of onset.

Details on this clonotype: Its antigen is as yet unknown.

Trimming took 0 bases from V and 6 from J; bases not matched to a gene: 7. From germline, CDR1 is LGHNA and CDR2 YSLEER. CDR3 size: 17 residues. Using RNA transcripts as the source, TCR beta CDR3 regions were amplified. First-round RT-PCR with HTBI primers amplified the TCR CDR3 region. MiXCR was run by TCRdb on the multiplex PCR reads, yielding one entry per CDR3 protein. The repertoire holds hundreds of thousands of distinct CDR3 sequences, with about two fifths as singletons. The chain carries TRBV4-3 and TRBJ2-2; 10 positions agree with TRBD2. Material for sequencing was blood. The clonotype comes from a man aged 18 to 29 with Graves' hyperthyroidism. Here the CDR3 reads CASSQDGAGGPAGELFF. The CDR3 nucleotides are TGCGCCAGCAGCCAAGACGGAGCGGGAGGGCCTGCCGGGGAGCTGTTTTTT.